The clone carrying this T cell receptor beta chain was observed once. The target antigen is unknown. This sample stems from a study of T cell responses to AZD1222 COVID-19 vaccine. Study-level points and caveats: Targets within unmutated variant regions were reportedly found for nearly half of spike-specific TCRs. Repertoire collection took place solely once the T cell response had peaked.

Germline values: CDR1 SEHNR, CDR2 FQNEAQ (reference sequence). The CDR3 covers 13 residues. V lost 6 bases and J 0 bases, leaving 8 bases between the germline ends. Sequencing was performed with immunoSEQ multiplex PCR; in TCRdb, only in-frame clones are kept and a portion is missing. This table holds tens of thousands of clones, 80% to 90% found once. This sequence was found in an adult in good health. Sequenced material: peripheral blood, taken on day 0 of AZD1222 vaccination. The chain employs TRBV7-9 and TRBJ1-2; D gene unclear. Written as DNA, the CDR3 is TGTGCCAGCAGGGACGGGGCTAACTATGGCTACACCTTC. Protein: CASRDGANYGYTF.